The 10 T cell receptor beta chains below were found in one sample sequenced in a study of glioma-infiltrating T cells after dendritic cell vaccination. Produced via immunoSEQ multiplex PCR; TCRdb's table is partial and in-frame only. The sample records 90,000 or so clones, roughly four fifths being singletons. Time point here: after dendritic cell vaccination, including at tumor progression/relapse. The material was blood, obtained after dendritic cell vaccination. Every receptor here comes from a human donor with glioblastoma.

The CDR3 is CASGSGSSYEQYV. The CDR3 DNA is TGTGCCAGCGGTAGCGGTTCATCCTACGAGCAGTACGTC. This chain joins TRBV7-8 and TRBJ2-7; D is perhaps TRBD2 (6 bases). Germline-derived CDR1 and CDR2 are SGHVS and FQNEAQ. This CDR3 spans 13 amino acids. V was shortened by 8 bases and J by 1 base, with 12 bases between the two germline ends.

J is TRBJ1-5 and V is TRBV7-9, with D hard to call. Per the germline V gene, CDR1 is SEHNR and CDR2 is FQNEAQ (reference sequence). The CDR3 loop spans 14 amino acids. Deletions cut 2 bases from V and 4 bases from J, with 9 bases between. CDR3 region: CASSLREANQPQHF. CDR3 DNA sequence: TGTGCCAGCAGCTTAAGGGAGGCGAATCAGCCCCAGCATTTT.

The chain recombines TRBV25-1 with TRBJ1-4, with D maybe TRBD1 (6 bases). Trimming took 1 base from V and 8 from J, leaving 11 bases between them. The CDR3 length is 14 residues. Germline V gene sequence: CDR1 MGHDK, CDR2 SYGVNS. CDR3 residues: CASSESQGREKLFF. The CDR3 DNA sequence: TGTGCCAGCAGTGAATCACAGGGCAGAGAAAAACTGTTTTTT.

This clone was seen a single time. This chain uses TRBV9 with TRBJ2-3, with no clear D. V lost 0 bases, J lost 4 bases, and 6 bases lay in between. The CDR3 sequence is 13 residues long. Germline V gene data show CDR1 as SGDLS and CDR2 as YYNGEE. For the CDR3, the DNA is TGTGCCAGCAGCGTAGTACTGCCAGATACGCAGTATTTT. Its protein product is CASSVVLPDTQYF.

The J gene is TRBJ2-7, the V gene TRBV6-6; tentatively, D is TRBD1 (6 bases). With 6 bases removed from V and 1 base from J, the gap between germline ends came to 16 bases. This CDR3 is 15 amino acids long. The germline V gene encodes CDR1 MNHNY and CDR2 SVGAGI (reference sequence). The CDR3 region has the DNA TGTGCCAGCAGCCAGGGGCGTGGGGGATCCTACGAGCAGTACGTC. Translating it yields CASSQGRGGSYEQYV.

V and J are TRBV7-9 and TRBJ1-2; D remains unclear. V lost 5 bases and J lost 8, with 12 bases in between. CDR3 length equals 12 residues. Germline CDR1 SEHNR, CDR2 FQNEAQ (reference sequence). CDR3 in amino acids: CASSREQRGYTF. DNA for the CDR3: TGTGCCAGCAGCCGAGAGCAGAGGGGCTACACCTTC.

V usage is TRBV5-1 and J usage is TRBJ2-3, with D uncertain. Germline lookup yields CDR1 SGHRS and CDR2 YFSETQ. V was trimmed by 3 bases and J by 0 bases, leaving 8 bases between them. This CDR3 contains 14 residues. The DNA of the CDR3 is TGCGCCAGCAGCTCAGATCATAGCACAGATACGCAGTATTTT. Its protein is CASSSDHSTDTQYF.

V usage is TRBV7-8 and J usage is TRBJ1-1; 9 bases fit TRBD1. This CDR3 spans 14 amino acids. Germline assignment: CDR1 SGHVS and CDR2 FQNEAQ. The ends lost 5 bases at V and 6 bases at J; junction bases unmatched: 7. The DNA for the CDR3 is TGTGCCAGCAGCCTAGGGACAGGGTTCTCTGAAGCTTTCTTT. Protein sequence: CASSLGTGFSEAFF.

As DNA, the CDR3 is TGTGCCATCAGCTGGGACTTGGGACAGACGTGGGGCTACACCTTC. This codes for CAISWDLGQTWGYTF. The chain couples TRBV10-3 to TRBJ1-2; 7 bases match TRBD1. The germline V gene encodes CDR1 ENHRY and CDR2 SYGVKD. This CDR3 is built from 15 residues. The V gene end was trimmed by 6 bases and the J gene end by 8 bases; junction bases not matched to a gene: 15.

This chain uses TRBV27 with TRBJ1-4; no definite D call. This CDR3 is 13 amino acids long. Germline CDR1 reads MNHEY; CDR2 reads SMNVEV (reference sequence). Trimming left V 3 bases short and J 7 bases short, with 9 bases between. In DNA form, the CDR3 reads TGTGCCAGCAGTTTCTCTTTCGGTGAAAAACTGTTTTTT. Protein sequence: CASSFSFGEKLFF.